Listed here is a single T cell receptor beta chain. As yet, its antigen is unknown. CDR1 and CDR2 from the germline V gene are SGHVS and FQNEAQ. Losses at the gene ends were 4 bases for V and 0 bases for J; bases not matched to a gene: 14. The CDR3 consists of 19 residues. This record comes from a study of blood T cells in healthy people across ages. General study points: There were more naive CD4+ cells and higher diversity in long-lived donors than in aged donors. Strong correlation linked observed beta diversity and percent naive T cells.

The second PCR ran roughly 6 to 12 cycles with a sample-barcoded 5' primer and J-beta primers. The template-switch adaptor, which had 12 random nucleotides, put a tag on each cDNA molecule. TCRdb independently ran MiXCR on the 5' RACE reads; one entry per CDR3 protein. The sample records about 1.8 million distinct CDR3 sequences, roughly 52% being singletons. Every participating donor contributed 7.5 to 10 milliliters of peripheral blood through a draw. This receptor was obtained from a woman aged 40 to 50 in good health. The sequenced material came from blood. This chain links TRBV7-8 with TRBJ2-4, with 8 bases fitting TRBD2. For the CDR3, the DNA is TGTGCCAGCAGCTACTTAGCCGGGGGGGCTCATCTAGCCAAAAACATTCAGTACTTC. Residues: CASSYLAGGAHLAKNIQYF.